Following are 8 T cell receptor beta chains from one sample sequenced in a study of T cells in Graves' hyperthyroidism and ophthalmopathy. Amplification of TCR beta CDR3 regions was performed using RNA transcripts as template. Initially, a first-round RT-PCR of the TCR CDR3 employed the HTBI primer set. Each CDR3 protein is one row after TCRdb ran MiXCR on the multiplex PCR reads. The sample shows roughly 740,000 distinct CDR3 sequences, over 15% of them seen only once. Sequencing was carried out using blood. Every receptor here comes from a man younger than 35 with Graves' hyperthyroidism.

This clonotype was found many times. This chain joins TRBV27 and TRBJ2-3, with D perhaps TRBD1 (6 bases). The germline V gene has CDR1 MNHEY and CDR2 SMNVEV (reference sequence). The CDR3 consists of 15 residues. V lost 2 bases, J lost 6 bases, and 15 bases lay in between. Written as DNA, the CDR3 is TGTGCCAGCAGTTTAGGAAACAGGGTGATGGATACGCAGTATTTT. It yields the protein CASSLGNRVMDTQYF.

The table lists this clonotype with many counts. The CDR3 is CASSSYRGRGGELFF. CDR3 DNA sequence: TGTGCCAGCAGTTCTTACAGGGGGCGGGGCGGGGAGCTGTTTTTT. The V and J genes are TRBV12-3 or TRBV12-4 and TRBJ2-2, with 9 bases aligning to TRBD1. This CDR3 contains 15 residues. V gave up 4 bases and J gave up 7 bases; unmatched junction bases: 7.

The V gene is TRBV7-6, the J gene TRBJ2-5; 7 nucleotides line up with TRBD2. Germline lookup yields CDR1 SGHVS and CDR2 FNYEAQ. The junction had 6 bases not matched to a gene; V was cut back by 5 bases and J by 6 bases. The CDR3 totals 13 residues. The chain's CDR3 is CASSPGLTQTQYF. In DNA form, the CDR3 reads TGTGCCAGCAGCCCGGGACTAACACAGACCCAGTACTTC.

This rearrangement joins TRBV28 to TRBJ1-2; 10 bases align to TRBD1. This CDR3 region has 14 residues. Trimming took 6 bases from V and 7 from J; bases not matched to a gene: 8. Germline CDR1 MDHEN, CDR2 SYDVKM. The CDR3 DNA reads as TGTGCCAGCAGCCGCGTGACAGGGGGCGCTGGCTACACCTTC. Amino acids: CASSRVTGGAGYTF.

A few counts support this clonotype. The chain employs TRBV6-1 and TRBJ2-2; a possible D gene is TRBD1 (5 bases). With 6 bases removed from V and 7 bases from J, the gap between germline ends came to 12 bases. The CDR3 has 13 residues. Germline V lookup: CDR1 MNHNS, CDR2 SASEGT. In nucleotides, the CDR3 is TGTGCCAGCAGCCTACAGGAAAGCGGGGAGCTGTTTTTT. Translating gives CASSLQESGELFF.

This clonotype turned up a few times. The chain uses TRBV4-2 and TRBJ2-5; TRBD2 agrees at 7 bases. V lost 2 bases and J lost 1; bases outside the gene matches: 4. The CDR3 consists of 15 residues. Germline loops: CDR1 LGHNA, CDR2 YNFKEQ. CDR3 in DNA: TGTGCCAGCAGCCAACGAGCGGGGATCCAAGAGACCCAGTACTTC. It yields the protein CASSQRAGIQETQYF.

In DNA, the CDR3 is TGCAGTGCTAGCGCCAGTCACCGCGCAGATACGCAGTATTTT. This translates into CSASASHRADTQYF. The chain has TRBV20-1 and TRBJ2-3; D is undetermined. Germline-derived CDR1 and CDR2 are DFQATT and SNEGSKA (reference sequence). The V and J ends lost 3 bases and 4 bases respectively, with 14 bases between them. The CDR3 runs 14 residues.

This clonotype came up many times. The rearrangement uses TRBV29-1 and TRBJ2-5, with 7 bases matching TRBD2. Trimming took 4 bases from V and 5 from J; bases not matched to a gene: 7. The CDR3 covers 13 residues. CDR1 is SQVTM, CDR2 ANQGSEA, per germline. The CDR3 DNA sequence: TGCAGCGTTGGGGAGCGGGAAGCGGAGACCCAGTACTTC. Protein sequence: CSVGEREAETQYF.